The 8 T cell receptor beta chains below come from one sample, sequenced in a study of blood T cell repertoires in COVID-19. The assay was immunoSEQ multiplex PCR, and TCRdb's table has in-frame clones only and misses some. The sample has around 67,000 clones, about 93% seen once; the top ten hold 8.5%. The sequenced sample was peripheral blood. Receptors were obtained from a human donor in a cohort sampled during active COVID-19.

The gene calls are TRBV11-2 and TRBJ1-5; tentative D call: TRBD1 (6 bases). CDR1 SGHAT and CDR2 FQNNGV come from the germline V gene. V lost 3 bases and J lost 4, with 19 bases in between. The CDR3 sequence is 17 residues long. CDR3 nucleotides: TGTGCCAGCAGCTTGGGCAGGGGTGGGTTTGGTAATCAGCCCCAGCATTTT. This sequence encodes CASSLGRGGFGNQPQHF.

The chain carries TRBV29-1 and TRBJ1-2, with D possibly matching TRBD1 (6 bases). The CDR3 runs 12 residues. V was trimmed by 6 bases and J by 3 bases, leaving 11 bases between them. CDR1 SQVTM and CDR2 ANQGSEA come from the germline V gene. The CDR3 loop is CSVGNRDYGYTF. Written as DNA, the CDR3 is TGCAGCGTGGGGAACAGGGACTATGGCTACACCTTC.

The chain combines TRBV12-3 or TRBV12-4 with TRBJ1-2, with D possibly matching TRBD1 (6 bases). V was pared by 1 base and J by 6 bases, with 9 bases between. This CDR3 has 13 residues. CDR3 bases: TGTGCCAGCAGTTTAGGGGCAGGGGATGGCTACACCTTC. Encoded protein: CASSLGAGDGYTF.

The V gene is TRBV24-1, the J gene TRBJ1-2, with D perhaps matching TRBD1 (5 bases). The CDR3 runs to 15 residues. Germline V gene lookup returns CDR1 KGHDR and CDR2 SFDVKD. The V and J ends lost 5 bases and 6 bases respectively, with 18 bases between them. The CDR3 DNA sequence: TGTGCCACCAGTGGGGTCGGAGGGGCAACGGATGGCTACACCTTC. It specifies CATSGVGGATDGYTF.

The rearrangement links TRBV28 to TRBJ1-6; 9 bases map to TRBD1. The V gene end was trimmed by 3 bases and the J gene end by 7 bases; junction bases not matched to a gene: 10. The CDR3 spans 17 residues. Germline values: CDR1 MDHEN, CDR2 SYDVKM. CDR3 sequence reads: CASSFFPGTGKNSPLHF. The CDR3 DNA sequence: TGTGCCAGCAGTTTCTTCCCCGGGACAGGGAAAAATTCACCCCTCCACTTT.

This chain uses TRBV7-6 with TRBJ1-6, with D maybe TRBD1 (5 bases). The CDR3 length is 16 residues. The V end was cut by 0 bases, the J end by 7 bases, with 13 bases between. CDR1 and CDR2 (germline): SGHVS, FNYEAQ. The DNA of the CDR3 is TGTGCCAGCAGCTTAGCCGGGACTGGCCCAAATTCACCCCTCCACTTT. Translation gives CASSLAGTGPNSPLHF.

This rearrangement joins TRBV7-3 to TRBJ2-1, with TRBD2 matching 13 bases. Unmatched junction bases numbered 6, after V lost 6 bases and J lost 13 bases. Looked up from germline, CDR1 is SGHTA and CDR2 is FQGTGA. The CDR3 runs to 13 residues. The CDR3 DNA reads TGTGCCAGCAGTCTAGGGACTAGCGGGGAACAGTTCTTC. Its protein is CASSLGTSGEQFF.

This sequence joins TRBV6-5 and TRBJ1-3; TRBD1 agrees at 8 bases. Germline V gives CDR1 MNHEY, CDR2 SVGAGI. The CDR3 extends over 14 amino acids. J gave up 4 bases and V 7 bases, and 6 bases lay outside the gene matches. The CDR3: CASTQGARGNTIYF. For the CDR3, the DNA is TGTGCCAGCACTCAGGGGGCACGAGGAAACACCATATATTTT.